This entry describes one T cell receptor beta chain. The data stem from a study of cytomegalovirus exposure and HLA in healthy donors. The PCR used 60 Vbeta and 13 Jbeta primers. Sequenced by immunoSEQ multiplex PCR; TCRdb stores in-frame clones only, minus some. The table lists fewer than 200,000 clones, around three quarters of them singletons. The germline V gene encodes CDR1 KGHSH and CDR2 LQKENI. The V end was cut by 1 base, the J end by 0 bases, with 15 bases between. The CDR3 is made up of 17 amino acids. The chain employs TRBV18 and TRBJ1-1, with D possibly being TRBD1 (5 bases). The receptor was isolated from a man younger than 40 in good health and CMV-seropositive. The sequencing input was PBMCs. CDR3 bases: TGTGCCAGCTCACCACAGGGCGACAGCGTCATGAACACTGAAGCTTTCTTT. The encoded protein is CASSPQGDSVMNTEAFF.